Sequencing of this TCR beta chain was carried out in a study of response to subunit inactivated influenza vaccine. Whole-study results and caveats: The authors proposed limited new T cell recruitment per seasonal influenza vaccination.

Regarding this clonotype: Its antigen is currently unknown.

TCRdb analysed the RT-PCR reads with MiXCR anew, one entry per CDR3 protein. The data hold fewer than 650,000 distinct CDR3 sequences, with 10% to 15% observed a single time. The material sequenced was PBMCs from blood, taken more than 35 days after vaccination. The source is a man aged 45 to 65 who received an inactivated influenza vaccine.

Written as DNA, the CDR3 is TGCAGCGTTGAGTCCACCCGGGGTGTTACTGAAGCTTTCTTT. Its protein is CSVESTRGVTEAFF. The gene calls are TRBV29-1 and TRBJ1-1, with D unresolved. The V end lost 3 bases, the J end lost 5 bases, and 16 bases lay between the germline ends. CDR3 size: 14 residues. CDR1 and CDR2 (germline): SQVTM, ANQGSEA.